The present T cell receptor beta chain was sequenced within a study of blood T cell repertoires in COVID-19. The overall study: Samples came from the United States, Italy and Spain, spanning acute and convalescent COVID-19.

The authors' processing: Amplified reference gene primers provided the basis for estimating nucleated cell counts. The method was immunoSEQ multiplex PCR; TCRdb's version includes in-frame clones alone and lacks a portion of them. V and J calls and clone size follow that table, whereas D and trimming were derived from the DNA. The profile shows 410,000 or so clones, approximately 91% of them singletons. Recruited during active infection, patients (from Seattle) were subsequently followed longitudinally. Germline V gene sequence: CDR1 SQVTM, CDR2 ANQGSEA. V gave up 5 bases and J gave up 2 bases, with 12 bases separating them. The CDR3 is 13 residues long.

Sequenced input: peripheral blood. The rearrangement joins TRBV29-1 to TRBJ1-1; tentatively, D is TRBD1 (5 bases). The clonotype was recovered from a woman between 35 and 50 years old with COVID-19, enrolled during active disease. CDR3 DNA sequence: TGCAGCGTTTTACCCCAGGGAAACACTGAAGCTTTCTTT. Amino acid sequence: CSVLPQGNTEAFF.